This is a list of T cell receptor beta chains from one sample in a study of beta chain features in type 1 diabetes. Assay: immunoSEQ multiplex PCR; the TCRdb copy retains only in-frame clones and omits some. Counted here are a few hundred thousand clones, about 29% occurring once; the ten biggest clones make up 0.05% to 0.065%. The sample was naive CD4+ T cells from blood. These receptors all come from a man younger than 35 in good health. The CDR3 runs from the conserved cysteine through the conserved F or W. D genes are given only for firm matches. Only part of the rows carry a size: once, few, many, or a class if the clone is expanded.

clone_size: -; d_call: -; j_call: TRBJ1-2; v_call: TRBV30; cdr3_nt: TGTGCCTGGAGTTCTGTACAGCTTACCGGCTATGGCTACACCTTC; cdr3_aa: CAWSSVQLTGYGYTF
clone_size: -; d_call: TRBD2; j_call: TRBJ2-6; v_call: TRBV19; cdr3_nt: TGTGCCAGTAGTGCGAGGACTAGCTGGGTGGATGGGGCCAACGTCCTGACTTTC; cdr3_aa: CASSARTSWVDGANVLTF
clone_size: -; d_call: -; j_call: TRBJ2-7; v_call: TRBV5-1; cdr3_nt: TGCGCCAGCAGCTTGACTAGGGATTCCTACGAGCAGTACTTC; cdr3_aa: CASSLTRDSYEQYF
clone_size: few; d_call: -; j_call: TRBJ1-5; v_call: TRBV2; cdr3_nt: TGTGCCAGCAGCGGAAGTACCCTCAATCAGCCCCAGCATTTT; cdr3_aa: CASSGSTLNQPQHF
clone_size: few; d_call: TRBD1; j_call: TRBJ2-7; v_call: TRBV6-1; cdr3_nt: TGTGCCAGCAGTCGCGGGACAGGGATCTACGAGCAGTACTTC; cdr3_aa: CASSRGTGIYEQYF
clone_size: -; d_call: TRBD2; j_call: TRBJ2-7; v_call: TRBV28; cdr3_nt: TGTGCCAGCAGCGTACTAGCGTACTACGAGCAGTACTTC; cdr3_aa: CASSVLAYYEQYF
clone_size: -; d_call: -; j_call: TRBJ2-3; v_call: TRBV4-2; cdr3_nt: TGTGCCAGCAGCCGCCCCAGGGGCCTCACAGATACGCAGTATTTT; cdr3_aa: CASSRPRGLTDTQYF
clone_size: -; d_call: TRBD1; j_call: TRBJ1-1; v_call: TRBV7-2; cdr3_nt: TGTGCCAGCTGGGACAGAATGAACACTGAAGCTTTCTTT; cdr3_aa: CASWDRMNTEAFF
clone_size: -; d_call: -; j_call: TRBJ2-2; v_call: TRBV29-1; cdr3_nt: TGCAGCGTCGCCTTAAGCCAGGGAAGGCCGGACACCGGGGAGCTGTTTTTT; cdr3_aa: CSVALSQGRPDTGELFF
clone_size: -; d_call: -; j_call: TRBJ2-1; v_call: TRBV15; cdr3_nt: TGTGCCACCAGCCGACAGCTGGGCCTCAATGAGCAGTTCTTC; cdr3_aa: CATSRQLGLNEQFF
clone_size: -; d_call: -; j_call: TRBJ1-4; v_call: TRBV9; cdr3_nt: TGTGCCAGCAGCGTAGAACGGGGGTATGATGAAAAACTGTTTTTT; cdr3_aa: CASSVERGYDEKLFF
clone_size: -; d_call: TRBD1; j_call: TRBJ1-2; v_call: TRBV19; cdr3_nt: TGTGCCAGTAAACACAGGGGGCATAATGGCTACACCTTC; cdr3_aa: CASKHRGHNGYTF
clone_size: few; d_call: -; j_call: TRBJ2-5; v_call: TRBV27; cdr3_nt: TGTGCCAGCAGTTTAATCGTAGGAGAGACCCAGTACTTC; cdr3_aa: CASSLIVGETQYF
clone_size: -; d_call: -; j_call: TRBJ1-1; v_call: TRBV7-9; cdr3_nt: TGTGCCAGCAGCTTAGCAGGACGTCGGTTTGAAGCTTTCTTT; cdr3_aa: CASSLAGRRFEAFF
clone_size: -; d_call: -; j_call: TRBJ2-1; v_call: TRBV7-6; cdr3_nt: TGTGCCAGCAGCCCAGGGAAAATCTACAATGAGCAGTTCTTC; cdr3_aa: CASSPGKIYNEQFF
clone_size: -; d_call: -; j_call: TRBJ2-1; v_call: TRBV27; cdr3_nt: TGTGCCAGCAGCCCAGACAGATTCTCCTACAATGAGCAGTTCTTC; cdr3_aa: CASSPDRFSYNEQFF